Shown below are 25 T cell receptor beta chains from a single sample sequenced in a study of blood T cell repertoires in COVID-19. Clones were sequenced by immunoSEQ multiplex PCR, and TCRdb holds only the in-frame ones, with some missing. The sample consists of about 99,000 clones, about 89% of them appearing once. Sequencing was done on a sample of peripheral blood. The source is a man in his forties or fifties with acute or convalescent COVID-19.

The chain is built from TRBV29-1 and TRBJ2-7; TRBD1 aligns across 9 bases. CDR1 is SQVTM, CDR2 ANQGSEA, per germline. After removal of 5 bases from V and 3 bases from J, the junction contained 2 bases not matched to a gene. This CDR3 has 12 amino acids. Here the CDR3 DNA reads TGCAGCGTTCGGGACAGGGACTACGAGCAGTACTTC. Residues: CSVRDRDYEQYF.

This chain connects TRBV10-3 to TRBJ2-3, with D perhaps TRBD2 (6 bases). Trimming pared 0 bases from V and 3 bases from J, leaving 10 bases between. The CDR3 is made up of 15 amino acids. CDR1 is ENHRY, CDR2 SYGVKD, per germline. CDR3 sequence (DNA): TGTGCCATCAGTGAGTCGACTAGAGCTACAGATACGCAGTATTTT. It is translated as CAISESTRATDTQYF.

The V call is TRBV6-5, the J call TRBJ2-7, with D unresolved. This CDR3 has 11 residues. Trimming left V 6 bases short and J 7 bases short, with 10 bases between. Germline V lookup: CDR1 MNHEY, CDR2 SVGAGI. The CDR3 sequence is CASSSRVEQYF. CDR3 nucleotide sequence: TGTGCCAGCAGCTCTCGAGTGGAGCAGTACTTC.

The V and J genes are TRBV7-2 and TRBJ2-1; 14 bases are shared with TRBD2. CDR1 is SGHTA, CDR2 FQGNSA, per germline. The junction had 10 bases not matched to a gene; V was cut back by 1 base and J by 11 bases. The CDR3 sequence is 17 residues long. The CDR3 DNA sequence: TGTGCCAGCAGCTTAGAAGGGACTAGCGGGAGAGGGGTAAAGCAGTTCTTC. It is translated as CASSLEGTSGRGVKQFF. Full variable domain (missing parts from reference TRBV7-2 and TRBJ2-1): GAGVSQSPSNKVTEKGKDVELRCDPISGHTALYWYRQSLGQGLEFLIYFQGNSAPDKSGLPSDRFSAERTGGSVSTLTIQRTQQEDSAVYLCASSLEGTSGRGVKQFFGPGTRLTVL.

The chain links TRBV2 to TRBJ2-4, with 9 bases identical to TRBD2. Germline values: CDR1 SNHLY, CDR2 FYNNEI. The V and J ends lost 3 bases and 3 bases, in that order; junction bases with no gene match: 9. This CDR3 has 17 amino acids. CDR3 coding DNA: TGTGCCAGCAGTGACCTAGCGGGATCGAGTGGCAAAAACATTCAGTACTTC. Translated, it gives CASSDLAGSSGKNIQYF.

In this sample, this clone turned up once. The gene calls are TRBV6-6 and TRBJ1-6; 7 bases are a match to TRBD1. This CDR3 has 15 amino acids. From germline, CDR1 is MNHNY and CDR2 SVGAGI (reference sequence). V lost 8 bases, J lost 7 bases, and 11 bases stayed unmatched. CDR3 sequence (DNA): TGTGCCAGCCGTTCGAACAGGGGAGAGAATTCACCCCTCCACTTT. Protein sequence: CASRSNRGENSPLHF.

The chain links TRBV4-1 to TRBJ2-3, with D tentatively TRBD2 (6 bases). Deletions cut 4 bases from V and 0 bases from J, with 11 bases between. Germline CDR1 reads MGHRA; CDR2 reads YSYEKL. This CDR3 is built from 15 residues. CDR3 sequence: CASSPAGTSTDTQYF. The CDR3 coding sequence is TGCGCCAGCAGCCCAGCGGGTACGAGCACAGATACGCAGTATTTT.

This chain links TRBV5-8 with TRBJ2-5; D is unresolved. This CDR3 has 13 amino acids. V was pared by 0 bases and J by 5 bases, with 8 bases between. Germline values: CDR1 SGHTS, CDR2 YDEGEE. The DNA of the CDR3 is TGTGCCAGCAGCTTGGTATTCGGGGAGACCCAGTACTTC. Protein product: CASSLVFGETQYF. Supplemented by reference TRBV5-8 and TRBJ2-5, the full variable domain reads EAGVTQSPTHLIKTRGQQATLRCSPISGHTSVYWYQQALGLGLQFLLWYDEGEERNRGNFPPRFSGRQFPNYSSELNVNALELEDSALYLCASSLVFGETQYFGPGTRLLVL.

V gene TRBV11-3 combines with J gene TRBJ2-5; TRBD1 matches 8 bases. CDR1 SGHNT and CDR2 YENEEA come from the germline V gene. Trimming cost V 6 bases and J 2 bases; bases outside gene matches: 14. The CDR3 consists of 17 residues. In DNA, the CDR3 is TGTGCCAGCAGTTACGGGACAGGCGCAGCGAGGCAAGAGACCCAGTACTTC. It codes for CASSYGTGAARQETQYF.

This chain connects TRBV28 to TRBJ2-3; 8 bases map to TRBD1. The V gene's germline CDR1 is MDHEN and CDR2 SYDVKM. Trimming took 5 bases from V and 4 from J; bases not matched to a gene: 5. This CDR3 has 14 residues. The CDR3 reads CASSPGQGADTQYF. CDR3 bases: TGTGCCAGCAGTCCCGGACAGGGAGCAGATACGCAGTATTTT.

The gene calls are TRBV28 and TRBJ1-1; 10 nucleotides match TRBD1. The CDR3 is 12 residues long. The junction had 3 bases not matched to a gene; V was cut back by 6 bases and J by 8 bases. Germline-derived CDR1 and CDR2 are MDHEN and SYDVKM. The CDR3 bases are TGTGCCAGCAGGACAGGGGGCTGGGAAGCTTTCTTT. Protein product: CASRTGGWEAFF. The complete variable domain, with remaining parts taken from reference TRBV28 and TRBJ1-1, reads DVKVTQSSRYLVKRTGEKVFLECVQDMDHENMFWYRQDPGLGLRLIYFSYDVKMKEKGDIPEGYSVSREKKERFSLILESASTNQTSMYLCASRTGGWEAFFGQGTRLTVV.

The chain carries TRBV2 and TRBJ2-7; TRBD1 agrees at 7 bases. This CDR3 has 15 amino acids. Germline V gene lookup returns CDR1 SNHLY and CDR2 FYNNEI. V lost 5 bases, J lost 1 base, and 8 bases stayed unmatched. In DNA form, the CDR3 reads TGTGCCAGCAGTCTCAGGGGGACGGATTCCTACGAGCAGTACTTC. This sequence encodes CASSLRGTDSYEQYF.

About this clone itself: This CDR3 is also generated by other DNA sequences in the sample. The chain couples TRBV6-5 to TRBJ1-3; TRBD1 matches 9 bases. J gave up 4 bases and V 0 bases, and 1 base lay outside the gene matches. Germline V gives CDR1 MNHEY, CDR2 SVGAGI. The CDR3 runs 15 residues. CDR3 amino acids: CASSYSGQGGNTIYF. CDR3 nucleotides: TGTGCCAGCAGTTACTCGGGACAGGGAGGAAACACCATATATTTT.

The chain uses TRBV9 and TRBJ1-1; D is uncertain. Trimming cost V 0 bases and J 5 bases, with 8 bases left between them. The CDR3 runs 13 residues. Germline CDR1 reads SGDLS; CDR2 reads YYNGEE. The CDR3, as DNA: TGTGCCAGCAGCGTAGCCCCAGGTACTGAAGCTTTCTTT. The encoded protein is CASSVAPGTEAFF.

The gene calls are TRBV27 and TRBJ1-1, with 10 bases lining up with TRBD1. Germline values: CDR1 MNHEY, CDR2 SMNVEV (reference sequence). The trim removed 8 bases at V and 1 base at J, leaving 4 bases unmatched. This CDR3 has 14 amino acids. The CDR3 DNA is TGTGCCAGCCGGGACAGGGGCTGGAACACTGAAGCTTTCTTT. Translated, it gives CASRDRGWNTEAFF.

This clone was found once. The chain is built from TRBV11-2 and TRBJ1-3; D might be TRBD1 (6 bases). In germline, CDR1 is SGHAT, CDR2 FQNNGV. CDR3 length: 15 residues. V lost 4 bases, J lost 1 base, and 11 bases lay in between. The CDR3 protein is CASSYITGSGNTIYF. DNA of the CDR3: TGTGCCAGCAGCTATATTACAGGGTCTGGAAACACCATATATTTT.

The chain carries TRBV2 and TRBJ2-1, with TRBD1 as a possible D gene (6 bases). Trimming took 2 bases from V and 10 from J, leaving 18 bases between them. CDR1 and CDR2 from the germline V gene are SNHLY and FYNNEI. This CDR3 is 15 amino acids long. CDR3 in amino acids: CASSERGNAGPEQFF. The CDR3 region has the DNA TGTGCCAGCAGTGAAAGGGGGAATGCTGGCCCCGAGCAGTTCTTC.

This clone was observed once. For the CDR3, the DNA is TGTGCCAGTAGTACGGACTCAGGCGGGAGTTACGAGCAGTACTTC. It is translated as CASSTDSGGSYEQYF. The chain recombines TRBV19 with TRBJ2-7, with 7 bases lining up with TRBD2. The length of the CDR3 is 15 residues. Unmatched junction bases numbered 10, after V lost 4 bases and J lost 4 bases. Germline CDR1 reads LNHDA; CDR2 reads SQIVND (reference sequence).

V and J are TRBV3-1 (or the pseudogene TRBV3-2) and TRBJ2-1; D may be TRBD1 (5 bases). This CDR3 contains 14 residues. Trimming stripped 1 base from V and 4 bases from J, with 8 bases between. Germline values: CDR1 LGHDT, CDR2 YNNKEL (reference sequence). CDR3 region: CASSQVDKYNEQFF. The CDR3 DNA sequence: TGTGCCAGCAGCCAAGTGGACAAGTACAATGAGCAGTTCTTC.

The V and J genes are TRBV19 and TRBJ2-1; 7 bases fit TRBD2. The junction had 3 bases not matched to a gene; V was cut back by 7 bases and J by 6 bases. Looked up from germline, CDR1 is LNHDA and CDR2 is SQIVND (reference sequence). This CDR3 has 12 amino acids. DNA for the CDR3: TGTGCCAGTAAGGCGGGGGTCAATGAGCAGTTCTTC. Translating it yields CASKAGVNEQFF.

Regarding this clone: One end of the junction varies from germline; a read error may be responsible. CDR3 DNA: TGTGCCAGCAGGCCGAGCACGGATACGCAGTATTTT. Its translation is CASRPSTDTQYF. This chain uses TRBV28 with TRBJ2-3; no clear D gene. Looked up from germline, CDR1 is MDHEN and CDR2 is SYDVKM. The CDR3 sequence is 12 residues long. The complete variable domain, with remaining parts taken from reference TRBV28 and TRBJ2-3, reads DVKVTQSSRYLVKRTGEKVFLECVQDMDHENMFWYRQDPGLGLRLIYFSYDVKMKEKGDIPEGYSVSREKKERFSLILESASTNQTSMYLCASRPSTDTQYFGPGTRLTVL.

The CDR3 is CAWRFGFDGEAFF. The CDR3 DNA sequence: TGTGCCTGGAGATTCGGGTTTGACGGTGAAGCTTTCTTT. The V and J genes are TRBV30 and TRBJ1-1; unclear D gene. V lost 3 bases and J 7 bases, leaving 15 bases between the germline ends. Germline CDR1 reads GTSNPN; CDR2 reads SVGIG (reference sequence). This CDR3 is 13 amino acids long.

The genes are TRBV5-1 and TRBJ2-7, with TRBD1 identical over 8 bases. The CDR3 runs 16 residues. CDR1 and CDR2 (germline): SGHRS, YFSETQ. After removal of 3 bases from V and 0 bases from J, the junction contained 8 bases not matched to a gene. The CDR3 sequence is CASSSGTGFSSYEQYF. CDR3 DNA sequence: TGCGCCAGCAGCTCCGGGACAGGTTTCTCCTCCTACGAGCAGTACTTC. The whole variable domain, remainder taken from reference TRBV5-1 and TRBJ2-7, is KAGVTQTPRYLIKTRGQQVTLSCSPISGHRSVSWYQQTPGQGLQFLFEYFSETQRNKGNFPGRFSGRQFSNSRSEMNVSTLELGDSALYLCASSSGTGFSSYEQYFGPGTRLTVT.

This clone was seen just once. V gene TRBV10-3 combines with J gene TRBJ2-1, with 7 bases that match TRBD2. Per the germline V gene, CDR1 is ENHRY and CDR2 is SYGVKD. The trim removed 6 bases at V and 9 bases at J, leaving 8 bases unmatched. The CDR3 totals 13 residues. The CDR3 nucleotides are TGTGCCATCAGCGGGAGGCCCCCTACTGAGCAGTTCTTC. Translated: CAISGRPPTEQFF.

The rearrangement links TRBV10-3 to TRBJ2-7, with 8 nucleotides matching TRBD2. V gave up 6 bases and J gave up 6 bases; unmatched junction bases: 10. The CDR3 consists of 14 residues. CDR1 and CDR2 from the germline V gene are ENHRY and SYGVKD. The chain's CDR3 is CAISVLSGSGEQYF. The CDR3 region has the DNA TGTGCCATCAGCGTGTTGAGCGGGAGCGGCGAGCAGTACTTC.